This T cell receptor beta chain stems from a study of regulatory T cells in long-lasting Graves disease. The time point was: newly diagnosed GD, antithyroid drugs for less than 3 months. RNA extracted from PBMCs served as the sequencing template. CDR3 size: 16 residues. CDR1 SQVTM and CDR2 ANQGSEA come from the germline V gene. V shed 0 bases and J 1 base; nucleotides not matched to a gene: 5. Overall study findings and caveats: Among persistent patients, a larger number of public clonotypes were shared (about 2,700) than among newly diagnosed patients (just over 950). Repertoires from persistent disease leaned toward TRBV28, TRBJ1-2 and TRBJ2-5.

This clonotype was found a few times. Its antigen is undetermined. Sequencing libraries for TCR beta were prepared with iRepertoire HTBI primers and Arm-PCR of CDR3 regions. Original methodology: Analysis of the samples identified roughly 62 TRBV and over 13 TRBJ segments. TCRdb analysed the multiplex PCR reads with MiXCR anew, one entry per CDR3 protein. These V and J calls are TCRdb output, not the study's own analysis. The top ten clones hold roughly 7.7% of a sample with around 450,000 distinct CDR3 sequences, approximately 16% of them seen once. These same data were also listed under a study on T cells in Graves' hyperthyroidism and ophthalmopathy. That work contributes: With a duration under 2 months, the hyperthyroidism was newly diagnosed in patients aged 18 to 65.

J is TRBJ1-3 and V is TRBV29-1; 8 bases line up with TRBD1. This material consisted of peripheral blood mononuclear cells (PBMCs), taken at new diagnosis, from a patient treated with antithyroid drugs. The sequence was collected from a woman in her 40s with Graves disease. CDR3 amino acids: CSVEELGQESGNTIYF. CDR3 DNA: TGCAGCGTTGAAGAGTTGGGACAGGAGTCTGGAAACACCATATATTTT. The full variable domain, with the rest looked up from reference TRBV29-1 and TRBJ1-3, is SAVISQKPSRDICQRGTSLTIQCQVDSQVTMMFWYRQQPGQSLTLIATANQGSEATYESGFVIDKFPISRPNLTFSTLTVSNMSPEDSSIYLCSVEELGQESGNTIYFGEGSWLTVV.